Described below is a single T cell receptor beta chain sequence and its context. Germline CDR1 and CDR2: MDHEN and SYDVKM. Trimming at V came to 5 bases and at J to 1 base, leaving 14 bases not matched to a gene. The CDR3 contains 17 residues. The entry originates in a study of blood T cell repertoires in COVID-19. Study in general: Some COVID-19 samples were acute and others convalescent; all came from the United States, Italy and Spain. T cells, B-cell-depleted T cells, or PBMCs supplied cDNA or gDNA.

The authors' processing: Scientists estimated how many nucleated cells there were by amplifying reference gene primers. Method: immunoSEQ multiplex PCR; TCRdb's copy keeps in-frame clones and lacks some. D and trimming were read from the DNA, whereas the V and J calls and clone size are those reported in that table. The profile shows 190,000 or so clones, about 87% of them singletons. This sequence joins TRBV28 and TRBJ2-7; TRBD1 matches at 7 bases. The sequence came from a man aged 40-49 years with active or convalescent COVID-19. Sequencing was carried out using peripheral blood. This CDR3 is CASSHPVPGQPSYEQYF. The CDR3 region has the DNA TGTGCCAGCAGTCACCCCGTCCCGGGACAGCCGTCCTACGAGCAGTACTTC.